Following are 15 T cell receptor beta chains from one sample sequenced in a study of blood T cell repertoires in COVID-19. The assay was immunoSEQ multiplex PCR, and TCRdb's table has in-frame clones only and misses some. The sample carries a few hundred thousand clones, 88% recorded once. The sequenced sample consisted of PBMCs or T cells enriched from blood (not recorded which). The receptors come from a woman in her twenties or thirties who had been exposed to COVID-19.

This sequence joins TRBV7-3 and TRBJ2-3; 9 nucleotides line up with TRBD2. Germline trimming cut 3 bases from V and 4 bases from J; bases unmatched to any gene: 2. Looked up from germline, CDR1 is SGHTA and CDR2 is FQGTGA. The CDR3 loop spans 14 amino acids. CDR3 loop: CASSFSGSPDTQYF. The CDR3, as DNA: TGTGCCAGCAGCTTTAGCGGGAGCCCAGATACGCAGTATTTT.

V usage is TRBV5-4 and J usage is TRBJ2-7; TRBD1 might be the D (6 bases). Germline CDR1 reads SGHNT; CDR2 reads YYREEE (reference sequence). V was pared by 2 bases and J by 1 base, with 10 bases between. The CDR3 is made up of 14 amino acids. The CDR3 nucleotides read TGTGCCAGCAGCTTCTGGGACACGTCCTACGAGCAGTACTTC. Its translation: CASSFWDTSYEQYF.

The CDR3: CASSHTPGTSGYNEQFF. DNA for the CDR3: TGTGCCAGCAGCCACACCCCAGGAACTAGCGGCTACAATGAGCAGTTCTTC. V gene TRBV3-1 (or the pseudogene TRBV3-2) combines with J gene TRBJ2-1; 8 positions match TRBD2. The CDR3 has 17 residues. The junction had 10 bases not matched to a gene; V was cut back by 3 bases and J by 3 bases. CDR1 is LGHDT, CDR2 YNNKEL, per germline (reference sequence).

The chain employs TRBV5-1 and TRBJ2-2, with 13 bases identical to TRBD2. Trimming removed 4 bases from V and 5 bases from J; junction bases left unmatched: 5. This CDR3 has 16 residues. From germline, CDR1 is SGHRS and CDR2 YFSETQ. CDR3 bases: TGCGCCAGCAGCGGCGGACTAGCGGGAGAAACCGGGGAGCTGTTTTTT. Translated, it gives CASSGGLAGETGELFF.

This clone appeared a few times. The CDR3 loop is CASSVQNTEAFF. In DNA, the CDR3 is TGTGCCAGCAGTGTTCAGAACACTGAAGCTTTCTTT. The chain couples TRBV25-1 to TRBJ1-1; D gene unclear. CDR1 and CDR2 (germline): MGHDK, SYGVNS. Trimming removed 4 bases from V and 1 base from J, with 4 bases in between. The CDR3 length is 12 residues.

The chain employs TRBV5-1 and TRBJ2-5; D gene unclear. The CDR3 has 12 amino acids. The germline V and J ends were trimmed by 4 bases and 4 bases, with 8 bases remaining between them. Germline loops: CDR1 SGHRS, CDR2 YFSETQ. CDR3 in DNA: TGCGCCAGCAGCGATACGAGAGAGACCCAGTACTTC. This gives the protein CASSDTRETQYF.

This clone was seen a handful of times. The chain joins TRBV28 to TRBJ2-2, with TRBD2 matching over 10 bases. Germline-derived CDR1 and CDR2 are MDHEN and SYDVKM. The CDR3 length is 18 residues. V dropped 8 bases and J dropped 5; count of bases not matched to a gene: 17. Here the CDR3 DNA reads TGTGCCAGCGTCGAAGGGAGTGGGACTAGCGTAGGGACCGGGGAGCTGTTTTTT. Its protein is CASVEGSGTSVGTGELFF.

The rearrangement joins TRBV3-1 (or the pseudogene TRBV3-2) to TRBJ2-6; 7 bases map to TRBD2. V was clipped by 2 bases and J by 0 bases; unmatched bases: 4. Germline-derived CDR1 and CDR2 are LGHDT and YNNKEL (reference sequence). CDR3 length equals 17 residues. The CDR3 reads CASSQWGGTSGANVLTF. CDR3 coding DNA: TGTGCCAGCAGCCAATGGGGGGGTACCTCTGGGGCCAACGTCCTGACTTTC.

The rearrangement joins TRBV12-5 to TRBJ2-1; TRBD2 matches at 9 bases. Per the germline V gene, CDR1 is LGHNT and CDR2 is FRNRAP. This CDR3 spans 18 amino acids. J lost 3 bases, V lost 0 bases, and 9 bases had no gene match. The CDR3 coding sequence is TGTGCTAGTGGTTTGGTAACGTCTAGCGGGACCTACTACAATGAGCAGTTCTTC. It encodes CASGLVTSSGTYYNEQFF.

The V gene is TRBV6-2 or TRBV6-3, the J gene TRBJ2-7; 12 bases agree with TRBD2. Germline CDR1 MNHEY, CDR2 SVGEGT. Trimming at V came to 0 bases and at J to 0 bases, leaving 12 bases not matched to a gene. The CDR3 runs to 20 residues. The CDR3 region has the DNA TGTGCCAGCAGTTACTCGACGTTACTAGCGGGAGGATCCCACTCCTACGAGCAGTACTTC. This translates into CASSYSTLLAGGSHSYEQYF.

The chain uses TRBV19 and TRBJ1-5; perhaps TRBD1 as D (5 bases). Germline V CDR1 and CDR2: LNHDA, SQIVND (reference sequence). Trimming pared 0 bases from V and 9 bases from J, leaving 15 bases between. This CDR3 is built from 15 residues. Written as DNA, the CDR3 is TGTGCCAGTAGTATAGACGGGGGTTCAAGGAGGCCCCAGCATTTT. Amino acid sequence: CASSIDGGSRRPQHF.

The chain uses TRBV12-3 or TRBV12-4 and TRBJ1-2, with 7 positions matching TRBD1. The CDR3 extends over 12 amino acids. Unmatched junction bases numbered 1, after V lost 2 bases and J lost 7 bases. In nucleotides, the CDR3 is TGTGCCAGCAGTTTACAGGGGGGTGGCTACACCTTC. This codes for CASSLQGGGYTF.

The V gene is TRBV2, the J gene TRBJ2-5, with no clear D. Germline CDR1 and CDR2: SNHLY and FYNNEI. The V and J ends lost 10 bases and 0 bases respectively, with 6 bases between them. The CDR3 extends over 11 amino acids. The CDR3 region is CATQYQETQYF. Written as DNA, the CDR3 is TGTGCCACCCAGTACCAAGAGACCCAGTACTTC.

The genes are TRBV3-1 (or the pseudogene TRBV3-2) and TRBJ2-2; unclear D gene. Trimming shortened V by 1 base and J by 4 bases, and 10 bases separated the two germline ends. The CDR3 runs to 15 residues. Germline-derived CDR1 and CDR2 are LGHDT and YNNKEL (reference sequence). CDR3 sequence reads: CASSQGVAATGELFF. The CDR3, as DNA: TGTGCCAGCAGCCAAGGGGTTGCGGCCACCGGGGAGCTGTTTTTT.

The rearrangement joins TRBV5-6 to TRBJ2-7; a weak D match, TRBD1 (7 bases). V lost 4 bases to trimming and J lost 0 bases, with 11 bases between them. The CDR3 has 14 residues. Looked up from germline, CDR1 is SGHDT and CDR2 is YYEEEE. The CDR3 nucleotides are TGTGCCAGCAGCCCGGGGGACAGCTCCTACGAGCAGTACTTC. Residues: CASSPGDSSYEQYF. The full variable domain, with the rest looked up from reference TRBV5-6 and TRBJ2-7, is DAGVTQSPTHLIKTRGQQVTLRCSPKSGHDTVSWYQQALGQGPQFIFQYYEEEERQRGNFPDRFSGHQFPNYSSELNVNALLLGDSALYLCASSPGDSSYEQYFGPGTRLTVT.